This T cell receptor (beta chain) appears in the sequencing data of a study of blood T cell repertoires in COVID-19. Turning to the study itself: The cDNA or gDNA used as material had been derived from T cells, B-cell-depleted T cells, or PBMCs.

Authors' processing steps: How many nucleated cells were present was estimated from reference gene primer amplification. Using immunoSEQ multiplex PCR, the repertoire was profiled, and TCRdb retains in-frame clones only, with some absent. V and J calls and clone size come straight from that table; D and trimming were deduced from the DNA. The sample includes 210,000 or so clones, 84% of them seen just once. Germline-derived CDR1 and CDR2 are SGHKS and YYEKEE (reference sequence). This CDR3 region has 17 residues. V was clipped by 0 bases and J by 6 bases; unmatched bases: 8. Sample: PBMCs or T cells enriched from blood (not recorded which). This sequence joins TRBV5-5 and TRBJ2-1; TRBD1 matches at 11 bases. The sequence came from a man in his sixties who had recovered from COVID-19. CDR3 bases: TGTGCCAGCAGCTTGGAGCTTCCGGGGACAGGGGGCAATGAGCAGTTCTTC. This codes for CASSLELPGTGGNEQFF.